The 9 T cell receptor beta chains listed next were all sequenced from one sample in a study of blood T cell repertoires in COVID-19. Produced via immunoSEQ multiplex PCR; TCRdb's table is partial and in-frame only. The sample records tens of thousands of clones, about 90% being singletons. What was sequenced was peripheral blood. The receptors here all came from a male donor with acute or convalescent COVID-19.

This sequence joins TRBV9 and TRBJ2-3; D possibly corresponds to TRBD2 (6 bases). V gave up 3 bases and J gave up 0 bases, with 8 bases separating them. Looked up from germline, CDR1 is SGDLS and CDR2 is YYNGEE. This CDR3 region has 14 residues. The CDR3 spells CASSGSGSTDTQYF. CDR3 bases: TGTGCCAGCAGCGGTAGCGGAAGCACAGATACGCAGTATTTT.

V usage is TRBV2 and J usage is TRBJ2-2; no reliable D call. V lost 3 bases, J lost 0 bases, and 8 bases lay in between. The CDR3 spans 15 residues. Per the germline V gene, CDR1 is SNHLY and CDR2 is FYNNEI. CDR3 nucleotide sequence: TGTGCCAGCAGTGACCGATCTACGAACACCGGGGAGCTGTTTTTT. It yields the protein CASSDRSTNTGELFF.

The rearrangement uses TRBV30 and TRBJ2-6; 12 positions agree with TRBD1. The V gene's germline CDR1 is GTSNPN and CDR2 SVGIG (reference sequence). J was trimmed by 9 bases and V by 5 bases; bases with no gene match: 5. The CDR3 is 14 residues long. CDR3 sequence (DNA): TGTGCCTGGGCCGGGACAGGGGGCGGCAACGTCCTGACTTTC. Translated: CAWAGTGGGNVLTF. The complete variable domain, with remaining parts taken from reference TRBV30 and TRBJ2-6, reads SQTIHQWPATLVQPVGSPLSLECTVEGTSNPNLYWYRQAAGRGLQLLFYSVGIGQISSEVPQNLSASRPQDRQFILSSKKLLLSDSGFYLCAWAGTGGGNVLTFGAGSRLTVL.

This sequence joins TRBV28 and TRBJ1-4; 8 bases match TRBD1. This CDR3 contains 17 residues. Germline CDR1 is MDHEN and CDR2 is SYDVKM. The junction had 9 bases not matched to a gene; V was cut back by 6 bases and J by 0 bases. The CDR3 DNA follows: TGTGCCAGCAGGGTACTTGGACAGGGCGCAACTAATGAAAAACTGTTTTTT. It translates to CASRVLGQGATNEKLFF.

The gene calls are TRBV14 and TRBJ2-2; 8 bases agree with TRBD2. With 1 base clipped from V and 1 base from J, the junction kept 5 bases outside the gene matches. CDR1 and CDR2 (germline): SGHDN, FVKESK. This CDR3 is 17 amino acids long. CDR3 sequence: CASSQAYSGVNTGELFF. In DNA, the CDR3 is TGTGCCAGCAGCCAAGCATATAGCGGGGTGAACACCGGGGAGCTGTTTTTT.

The V and J genes are TRBV19 and TRBJ1-5, with D perhaps TRBD1 (5 bases). The ends were cut back, 4 bases at V and 0 bases at J, with 13 bases in the middle. This CDR3 has 16 amino acids. The germline gives CDR1 LNHDA, CDR2 SQIVND (reference sequence). CDR3 sequence: CASSKLGQNSNQPQHF. In nucleotides, the CDR3 is TGTGCCAGTAGTAAATTGGGGCAGAATAGCAATCAGCCCCAGCATTTT.

This clone came up many times. Within the sample, other DNA sequences also encode this same CDR3. The chain combines TRBV5-1 with TRBJ1-5; a possible D gene is TRBD1 (5 bases). This CDR3 is 15 amino acids long. The germline V and J ends were trimmed by 0 bases and 2 bases, with 9 bases remaining between them. From germline, CDR1 is SGHRS and CDR2 YFSETQ. In nucleotides, the CDR3 is TGCGCCAGCAGCTTGGCCGGAGGGGGCAATCAGCCCCAGCATTTT. The encoded protein is CASSLAGGGNQPQHF.

The CDR3 loop is CSGSGGMETQYF. The CDR3 nucleotides read TGCAGCGGGTCCGGAGGGATGGAGACCCAGTACTTC. V and J are TRBV29-1 and TRBJ2-5; D perhaps matches TRBD2 (6 bases). V was clipped by 7 bases and J by 5 bases, with 14 bases between them. CDR1 is SQVTM and CDR2 is ANQGSEA in the germline V gene. The CDR3 has 12 amino acids.

This chain links TRBV11-2 with TRBJ2-7; TRBD2 might be the D (5 bases). The CDR3 sequence is 13 residues long. The germline V gene encodes CDR1 SGHAT and CDR2 FQNNGV. V was shortened by 2 bases and J by 4 bases, with 9 bases between the two germline ends. CDR3 in DNA: TGTGCCAGCAGCTTACAGAGGGAATACGAGCAGTACTTC. It codes for CASSLQREYEQYF. Full variable domain (missing parts from reference TRBV11-2 and TRBJ2-7): EAGVAQSPRYKIIEKRQSVAFWCNPISGHATLYWYQQILGQGPKLLIQFQNNGVVDDSQLPKDRFSAERLKGVDSTLKIQPAKLEDSAVYLCASSLQREYEQYFGPGTRLTVT.